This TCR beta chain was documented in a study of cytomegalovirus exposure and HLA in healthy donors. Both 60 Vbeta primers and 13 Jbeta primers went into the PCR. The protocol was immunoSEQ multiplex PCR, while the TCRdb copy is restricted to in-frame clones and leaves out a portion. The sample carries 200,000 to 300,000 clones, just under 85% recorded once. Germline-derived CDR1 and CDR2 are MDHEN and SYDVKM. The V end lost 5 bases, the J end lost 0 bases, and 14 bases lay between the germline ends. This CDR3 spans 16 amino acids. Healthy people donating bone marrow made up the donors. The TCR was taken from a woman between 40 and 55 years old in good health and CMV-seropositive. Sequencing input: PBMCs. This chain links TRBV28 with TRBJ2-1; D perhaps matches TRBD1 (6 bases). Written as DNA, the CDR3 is TGTGCCAGCAGTGCCAATGACAGGTACTCCTACAATGAGCAGTTCTTC. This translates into CASSANDRYSYNEQFF.